This T cell receptor (beta chain) was retrieved from a study of blood T cell repertoires in COVID-19. Study information: Sites in the United States, Italy and Spain provided acute and convalescent COVID-19 samples. PBMCs, B-cell-depleted T cells, or T cells provided the cDNA or gDNA that made up the material.

As originally analysed: From reference gene primer amplification, estimates of nucleated cell counts were derived. Profiled with immunoSEQ multiplex PCR; TCRdb holds only in-frame clones, not every one. That table supplies the V and J calls and clone size; D and trimming were determined from the DNA. The data contain about 200,000 clones, roughly 87% of them singletons. The table lists this clone with a count of one. Germline CDR1 is SGHTA and CDR2 is FQGTGA. CDR3 length equals 15 residues. J gave up 4 bases and V 3 bases, and 5 bases lay outside the gene matches. This TCR was sampled from a man aged 35 to 55 with active or convalescent COVID-19. The V and J genes are TRBV7-3 and TRBJ2-1; 8 positions match TRBD2. Sequenced sample: peripheral blood. CDR3 in DNA: TGTGCCAGCAGCTTGAGTACTAGCGGTTACAATGAGCAGTTCTTC. This sequence encodes CASSLSTSGYNEQFF.